A single sample is the source of the 9 T cell receptor beta chains below, sequenced in a study of blood T cell repertoires in COVID-19. The data were produced by immunoSEQ multiplex PCR, yet TCRdb's version contains in-frame clones alone and is incomplete. The repertoire consists of fewer than 110,000 clones, with about 90% occurring once and the leading ten covering around 10%. Sequencing was done on a sample of peripheral blood. The receptor source for this set is a woman in her thirties with acute or convalescent COVID-19.

The chain has TRBV30 and TRBJ1-1; possibly TRBD1 for D (6 bases). CDR3 length: 15 amino acids. The V gene's germline CDR1 is GTSNPN and CDR2 SVGIG (reference sequence). Deletions cut 2 bases from V and 2 bases from J, with 15 bases between. As DNA, the CDR3 is TGTGCCTGGAGTCCACCTTACAGGGTAAACACTGAAGCTTTCTTT. Translating it yields CAWSPPYRVNTEAFF.

V and J are TRBV4-1 and TRBJ2-3, with 11 bases that match TRBD2. Germline V gene lookup returns CDR1 MGHRA and CDR2 YSYEKL. The CDR3 runs to 16 residues. The trim removed 1 base at V and 3 bases at J, leaving 3 bases unmatched. CDR3 residues: CASSQVSGGATDTQYF. CDR3 DNA sequence: TGCGCCAGCAGCCAAGTTAGCGGGGGGGCAACAGATACGCAGTATTTT.

The table lists this clone with a count of one. The chain is built from TRBV3-1 (or the pseudogene TRBV3-2) and TRBJ1-1; 8 nucleotides line up with TRBD1. Germline CDR1 reads LGHDT; CDR2 reads YNNKEL (reference sequence). The CDR3 consists of 12 residues. V was pared by 6 bases and J by 10 bases, with 7 bases of the junction left unmatched. The CDR3 protein is CASSFPTGGAFF. Here the CDR3 DNA reads TGTGCCAGCAGTTTCCCTACAGGGGGAGCTTTCTTT.

This clone was detected only a few times. The chain carries TRBV7-9 and TRBJ2-7, with 7 bases fitting TRBD1. This CDR3 is built from 16 residues. Trimming at V came to 6 bases and at J to 0 bases, leaving 11 bases not matched to a gene. Germline V gene lookup returns CDR1 SEHNR and CDR2 FQNEAQ (reference sequence). The CDR3 region is CASSSFGQVHSYEQYF. For the CDR3, the DNA is TGTGCCAGCAGTTCCTTTGGACAGGTCCACTCCTACGAGCAGTACTTC.

This clone was detected once. The chain uses TRBV19 and TRBJ1-5, with D perhaps matching TRBD1 (5 bases). Trimming took off 4 bases at V and 8 bases at J, with 12 bases between the two ends. This CDR3 region has 13 residues. The germline V gene encodes CDR1 LNHDA and CDR2 SQIVND (reference sequence). The CDR3, as DNA: TGTGCCAGTAGTACTCAGGGAACCGAGCCCCAGCATTTT. This encodes CASSTQGTEPQHF.

V is TRBV27 and J is TRBJ2-7, with D perhaps TRBD1 (7 bases). Germline values: CDR1 MNHEY, CDR2 SMNVEV (reference sequence). This CDR3 has 11 residues. V was cut by 5 bases and J by 6 bases, with 8 bases left in between. CDR3 coding DNA: TGTGCCAGCAGTCAGGGGGGCGAGCAGTACTTC. Translated, it gives CASSQGGEQYF.

The CDR3 sequence is CSVRDRGADQPQHF. CDR3 nucleotide sequence: TGCAGCGTCCGTGACAGGGGCGCGGATCAGCCCCAGCATTTT. This chain links TRBV29-1 with TRBJ1-5, with 8 positions matching TRBD1. Per germline, CDR1 SQVTM and CDR2 ANQGSEA. The CDR3 has 14 amino acids. The V and J ends lost 6 bases and 5 bases, in that order; junction bases with no gene match: 9. Together with reference TRBV29-1 and TRBJ1-5, the CDR3 gives the full variable domain: SAVISQKPSRDICQRGTSLTIQCQVDSQVTMMFWYRQQPGQSLTLIATANQGSEATYESGFVIDKFPISRPNLTFSTLTVSNMSPEDSSIYLCSVRDRGADQPQHFGDGTRLSIL.

The V call is TRBV25-1, the J call TRBJ1-2, with D perhaps matching TRBD1 (6 bases). There are 17 residues in the CDR3. From germline, CDR1 is MGHDK and CDR2 SYGVNS. The germline V and J ends were trimmed by 1 base and 5 bases, with 20 bases remaining between them. For the CDR3, the DNA is TGTGCCAGCAGTGAATCAGAGGGGACAAGAGGGGCGTATGGCTACACCTTC. It yields the protein CASSESEGTRGAYGYTF.

The chain couples TRBV7-9 to TRBJ2-1, with D possibly TRBD2 on 7 matching bases. Per the germline V gene, CDR1 is SEHNR and CDR2 is FQNEAQ (reference sequence). V gave up 5 bases and J gave up 6 bases, with 14 bases separating them. The CDR3 covers 14 residues. DNA for the CDR3: TGTGCCAGCAGCCCAGGGAGGGGGGGCAATGAGCAGTTCTTC. This gives the protein CASSPGRGGNEQFF.